These 8 T cell receptor beta chains came from one sample sequenced in a study of tumor-infiltrating lymphocytes in oesophageal squamous cell carcinoma. TCRdb re-analysed the PCR reads in MiXCR, keeping a single row per CDR3 protein. The sample gives about 21,000 distinct CDR3 sequences, approximately 40% of which show up once; about an eighth is in the top ten. Sequencing was done on a sample of esophageal tumor tissue. Receptor source: a male donor with esophageal squamous cell carcinoma.

V usage is TRBV5-1 and J usage is TRBJ2-4; unclear D gene. The J call may be faulty, since TRBJ2-1 better matches the DNA end. CDR1 is SGHRS and CDR2 is YFSETQ in the germline V gene. This CDR3 region has 13 residues. DNA of the CDR3: TGCGCCAGCAGCTTGGCCTTAGTGGATGAGCAGTTCTTC. Amino acid sequence: CASSLALVDEQFF.

The chain employs TRBV5-3 and TRBJ2-5, with 11 bases that match TRBD1. TRBV5-3 is annotated as an ORF whose role is uncertain. The CDR3 loop spans 15 amino acids. Trimming took 8 bases from V and 5 from J; bases not matched to a gene: 11. The CDR3 DNA follows: TGTGCCAGCAGCCCCAGGACAGGGGGCATGGAGACCCAGTACTTC. The encoded protein is CASSPRTGGMETQYF.

This clonotype was counted ten times or more. The J gene is TRBJ1-4, the V gene TRBV24-1; 8 bases line up with TRBD1. The CDR3 is 14 amino acids. V lost 6 bases, J lost 7 bases, and 6 bases stayed unmatched. Per the germline V gene, CDR1 is KGHDR and CDR2 is SFDVKD. The CDR3 spells CATSMTGEGEKLFF. CDR3 sequence (DNA): TGTGCCACCAGTATGACAGGGGAGGGTGAAAAACTGTTTTTT.

This clonotype is categorized as medium-sized (0.01 to 0.1%). V usage is TRBV7-9 and J usage is TRBJ2-2, with unresolved D. The V end lost 2 bases, the J end lost 6 bases, and 13 bases lay between the germline ends. The CDR3 length is 15 residues. From germline, CDR1 is SEHNR and CDR2 FQNEAQ (reference sequence). DNA of the CDR3: TGTGCCAGCAGCTTATTTATGGGTGCTCCCGGGGAGCTGTTTTTT. Translated, it gives CASSLFMGAPGELFF.

Judged by abundance, this clonotype is medium-sized. This chain joins TRBV6-1 and TRBJ2-7; 8 nucleotides line up with TRBD2. V was clipped by 5 bases and J by 4 bases; unmatched bases: 7. The CDR3 sequence is 14 residues long. Looked up from germline, CDR1 is MNHNS and CDR2 is SASEGT. CDR3 residues: CASSPSGFRYEQYF. CDR3 coding DNA: TGTGCCAGCAGTCCTAGCGGGTTTCGGTACGAGCAGTACTTC.

This clonotype was counted at least ten times. V usage is TRBV6-1 and J usage is TRBJ1-1, with TRBD1 identical over 9 bases. V dropped 4 bases and J dropped 0; count of bases not matched to a gene: 3. CDR1 MNHNS and CDR2 SASEGT come from the germline V gene. The CDR3 loop spans 15 amino acids. The CDR3 spells CASSGDRGMNTEAFF. The CDR3, as DNA: TGTGCCAGCAGTGGAGACAGGGGGATGAACACTGAAGCTTTCTTT.

This clonotype ranks as medium-sized. This chain links TRBV6-2 or TRBV6-3 with TRBJ2-5, with a weak D call TRBD1 (5 bases). Trimming took 2 bases from V and 5 from J, leaving 6 bases between them. Germline V gives CDR1 MNHEY, CDR2 SVGEGT. The CDR3 is 12 residues long. The CDR3 loop is CASSYRGETQYF. CDR3 bases: TGTGCCAGCAGTTACAGGGGTGAGACCCAGTACTTC.

This clonotype came up many times. The J gene is TRBJ1-1, the V gene TRBV4-3, with 11 bases lining up with TRBD1. Germline lookup yields CDR1 LGHNA and CDR2 YSLEER. The CDR3 is 18 amino acids. V gave up 0 bases and J gave up 2 bases; unmatched junction bases: 8. The CDR3 bases are TGCGCCAGCAGCCAAGATGTTGGACAGGGGGCTTTCAACACTGAAGCTTTCTTT. It yields the protein CASSQDVGQGAFNTEAFF.